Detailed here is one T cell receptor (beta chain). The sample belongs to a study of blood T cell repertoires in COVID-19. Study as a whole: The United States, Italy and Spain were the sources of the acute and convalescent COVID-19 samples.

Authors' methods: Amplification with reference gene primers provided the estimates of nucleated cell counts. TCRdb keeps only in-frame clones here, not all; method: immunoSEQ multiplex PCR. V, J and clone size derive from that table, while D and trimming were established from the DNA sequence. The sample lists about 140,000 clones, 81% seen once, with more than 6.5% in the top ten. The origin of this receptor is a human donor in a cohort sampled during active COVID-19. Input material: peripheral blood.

CDR3 in amino acids: CASSRERDYGYTF. CDR3 DNA: TGTGCCAGCAGCCGGGAAAGAGACTATGGCTACACCTTC. This chain links TRBV28 with TRBJ1-2; D gene ambiguous. Germline loops: CDR1 MDHEN, CDR2 SYDVKM. V was shortened by 6 bases and J by 3 bases, with 11 bases between the two germline ends. The CDR3 covers 13 residues.